What follows are 20 T cell receptor beta chains derived from one specimen sequenced in a study of T cells expressing NK-cell markers. TCRdb reprocessed the 5' RACE reads and reports one entry per CDR3 protein, with no DNA. The listing contains some 440,000 distinct CDR3 sequences. The source material was blood T cells: a sorted CD56 or NKG2C T cell subset, CD4+ or CD8+ T cells, or bulk PBMC T cells (not recorded which). The receptors shown here come from a woman between 50 and 59 years old in good health.

CDR3 in amino acids: CASSFRDYTDTQYF. This rearrangement joins TRBV7-9 to TRBJ2-3; TCRdb's D call of TRBD1 is untestable without DNA. This CDR3 is 14 amino acids long. In germline, CDR1 is SEHNR, CDR2 FQNEAQ (reference sequence).

This chain joins TRBV20-1 and TRBJ2-1; checking the TCRdb D call of TRBD2 is not possible without DNA. The CDR3 covers 15 residues. Germline assignment: CDR1 DFQATT and CDR2 SNEGSKA (reference sequence). The CDR3 reads CSARAHNRAYNEQFF.

The V and J genes are TRBV27 and TRBJ2-2; absent DNA, TCRdb's TRBD2 call cannot be checked. The CDR3 is made up of 19 amino acids. Per germline, CDR1 MNHEY and CDR2 SMNVEV (reference sequence). CDR3 amino acids: CASSVRWTSGRAGTGELFF.

The chain couples TRBV5-1 to TRBJ1-1; the TCRdb D gene call, TRBD1, has no DNA to confirm it. There are 15 residues in the CDR3. Germline assignment: CDR1 SGHRS and CDR2 YFSETQ. CDR3 loop: CASSLKQGQVPEAFF. The full variable domain, rest sourced from reference TRBV5-1 and TRBJ1-1, is KAGVTQTPRYLIKTRGQQVTLSCSPISGHRSVSWYQQTPGQGLQFLFEYFSETQRNKGNFPGRFSGRQFSNSRSEMNVSTLELGDSALYLCASSLKQGQVPEAFFGQGTRLTVV.

This chain's CDR3 is CSARGGFSTDTQYF. The chain combines TRBV20-1 with TRBJ2-3. This CDR3 has 14 residues. Looked up from germline, CDR1 is DFQATT and CDR2 is SNEGSKA (reference sequence).

The chain recombines TRBV3-1 with TRBJ2-5; TCRdb lists TRBD1, though no DNA is available to test this call. From germline, CDR1 is LGHDT and CDR2 YNNKEL (reference sequence). The CDR3 contains 15 residues. The CDR3 protein is CASSLTRTGKETQYF.

The chain links TRBV4-1 to TRBJ2-7. The V gene's germline CDR1 is MGHRA and CDR2 YSYEKL. The CDR3 runs 13 residues. The CDR3 is CASSQGVLEAQYF.

V usage is TRBV2 and J usage is TRBJ2-3; absent DNA, TCRdb's TRBD2 call cannot be checked. This CDR3 contains 13 residues. Germline V gene lookup returns CDR1 SNHLY and CDR2 FYNNEI. This CDR3 reads CASSAGVKDTQYF.

The chain is built from TRBV12-3 or TRBV12-4 and TRBJ1-2; lacking DNA, the TRBD1 call made by TCRdb goes unchecked. This CDR3 contains 13 residues. Here the CDR3 reads CASSTGSNYGYTF.

This chain connects TRBV29-1 to TRBJ2-1; the TRBD2 assignment by TCRdb is unverifiable without DNA. The CDR3 sequence is 12 residues long. Germline values: CDR1 SQVTM, CDR2 ANQGSEA. CDR3: CSARLARNEQFF.

The J gene is TRBJ2-3, the V gene TRBV7-6. The CDR3 totals 14 residues. Germline V lookup: CDR1 SGHVS, CDR2 FNYEAQ. This CDR3 is CASRGQERRDTQYF.

The chain carries TRBV6-2 or TRBV6-3 and TRBJ2-7; with no DNA, the TCRdb D assignment of TRBD2 cannot be verified. Germline lookup yields CDR1 MNHEY and CDR2 SVGEGT. This CDR3 contains 15 residues. The CDR3 sequence is CASSPGTSGRNEQYF.

The chain carries TRBV5-1 and TRBJ2-2; TCRdb gives TRBD1 as the D gene, but with no DNA this cannot be confirmed. The CDR3 extends over 16 amino acids. Germline values: CDR1 SGHRS, CDR2 YFSETQ. This chain's CDR3 is CASSPPGQPNTGELFF. Full variable domain (remainder filled in from reference TRBV5-1 and TRBJ2-2): KAGVTQTPRYLIKTRGQQVTLSCSPISGHRSVSWYQQTPGQGLQFLFEYFSETQRNKGNFPGRFSGRQFSNSRSEMNVSTLELGDSALYLCASSPPGQPNTGELFFGEGSRLTVL.

This chain uses TRBV20-1 with TRBJ2-1; the TCRdb call, TRBD1, lacks DNA for checking. The CDR3 extends over 13 amino acids. Germline V gives CDR1 DFQATT, CDR2 SNEGSKA (reference sequence). CDR3 amino acids: CSAVRGRVNEQFF.

The genes are TRBV20-1 and TRBJ2-5; the TCRdb D gene call, TRBD1, has no DNA to confirm it. The CDR3 runs 14 residues. The germline gives CDR1 DFQATT, CDR2 SNEGSKA (reference sequence). The CDR3 loop reads CSARTPGGEETQYF.

V is TRBV11-2 and J is TRBJ2-5; TCRdb picks TRBD2, but there is no DNA to check that call. Germline V gives CDR1 SGHAT, CDR2 FQNNGV. The CDR3 consists of 16 residues. CDR3 loop: CASSPGSGRSQETQYF.

The chain uses TRBV27 and TRBJ2-4; the D call from TCRdb, TRBD1, cannot be confirmed without DNA. The CDR3 has 15 amino acids. In germline, CDR1 is MNHEY, CDR2 SMNVEV (reference sequence). The CDR3 loop is CASSPISPRGWIQYF.

The chain recombines TRBV2 with TRBJ1-2; TCRdb gives TRBD1 as the D gene, but with no DNA this cannot be confirmed. Germline V gives CDR1 SNHLY, CDR2 FYNNEI. This CDR3 is built from 13 residues. The CDR3 loop is CASRDYRDGGYTF.

The J gene is TRBJ2-1, the V gene TRBV3-1; as DNA is missing, the TRBD2 call by TCRdb cannot be tested. CDR3 length: 16 residues. From germline, CDR1 is LGHDT and CDR2 YNNKEL (reference sequence). CDR3 loop: CASSQVLGLTYNEQFF.

The rearrangement uses TRBV15 and TRBJ2-2; TCRdb picks TRBD2, but there is no DNA to check that call. This CDR3 comprises 16 residues. Germline CDR1 reads LNHNV; CDR2 reads YYDKDF (reference sequence). CDR3 amino acids: CATSRPGLAGSGELFF.